This T cell receptor beta chain emerged from a study of OX40 agonist ivuxolimab in advanced cancers. Looking at the study overall: Recorded diagnoses for dose-escalation patients were hepatocellular carcinoma, melanoma, renal cell or head and neck cancer. A mean age of around 66 years, range about 20 to 85, was recorded, and roughly 83% were male.

To note about this clone: No antigen is known for it.

Study outcomes and limitations: Circulating CD4+ and CD8+ T cells showed clonal expansion by week 6 at 0.1 to 3.0 mg/kg.

Here immunoSEQ multiplex PCR was the method, and the copy in TCRdb shows in-frame clones only, minus some. The table records 97,000 or so clones, around 90% of them present only once. Patients were ruled out by autoimmune disease history or systemic immunosuppression. The material sequenced was CD4+ or CD8+ T cells sorted from blood, taken in a trial of the OX40 agonist ivuxolimab. This clonotype originated in an adult with an advanced solid tumor such as melanoma, head and neck, liver or kidney cancer.

The CDR3 nucleotides are TGCGCCAGCAGCCCAAGGCCGAGACTAGCGGGAGATACGCAGTATTTT. This translates into CASSPRPRLAGDTQYF. V usage is TRBV5-1 and J usage is TRBJ2-3; TRBD2 matches 10 bases. The CDR3 has 16 amino acids. Trimming at V came to 4 bases and at J to 5 bases, leaving 10 bases not matched to a gene. Looked up from germline, CDR1 is SGHRS and CDR2 is YFSETQ.